A single sample is the source of the 13 T cell receptor beta chains below, sequenced in a study of metastatic and nonmetastatic thyroid tumors. Patients were all untreated before their thyroid surgery. With MiXCR, TCRdb called clones anew from the PCR reads. The sample lists 25,000 to 30,000 clones; under 20% were seen once. Material: blood. These TCRs come from a female donor with papillary thyroid cancer or a benign thyroid nodule (not recorded which). Some clones in this sample may be carry-over from other donors' samples.

This clone was found many times. V gene TRBV7-2 combines with J gene TRBJ2-3; no clear D. Germline V lookup: CDR1 SGHTA, CDR2 FQGNSA. V dropped 5 bases and J dropped 2 bases, with 5 bases sitting between them. This CDR3 has 12 residues. Here the CDR3 DNA reads TGTGCCAGCAGCCACTTCACAGATACGCAGTATTTT. Translating it yields CASSHFTDTQYF.

This clone has at least ten counts. The chain employs TRBV7-2 and TRBJ1-4, with TRBD1 identical over 11 bases. This CDR3 contains 17 residues. V dropped 3 bases and J dropped 3; count of bases not matched to a gene: 6. Germline V gene lookup returns CDR1 SGHTA and CDR2 FQGNSA. CDR3 nucleotide sequence: TGTGCCAGCAGCTTCGCCGGGACAGGGGGAGCTAATGAAAAACTGTTTTTT. Residues: CASSFAGTGGANEKLFF.

By share, this clone counts as medium-sized. The CDR3: CASSSPGATGGNTIYF. The CDR3 coding sequence is TGTGCCAGCAGTTCCCCAGGGGCGACGGGAGGAAACACCATATATTTT. The chain has TRBV28 and TRBJ1-3; possibly TRBD1 for D (6 bases). V shed 4 bases and J shed 4 bases, with 17 bases lying between them. CDR3 length equals 16 residues. The germline gives CDR1 MDHEN, CDR2 SYDVKM. The whole variable domain, remainder taken from reference TRBV28 and TRBJ1-3, is DVKVTQSSRYLVKRTGEKVFLECVQDMDHENMFWYRQDPGLGLRLIYFSYDVKMKEKGDIPEGYSVSREKKERFSLILESASTNQTSMYLCASSSPGATGGNTIYFGEGSWLTVV.

The rearrangement joins TRBV11-2 to TRBJ1-2; the match to TRBD1 covers 7 bases. The CDR3 is 16 residues long. V gave up 4 bases and J gave up 5 bases; unmatched junction bases: 13. The germline CDR1 and CDR2 sequences are SGHAT and FQNNGV. CDR3 DNA: TGTGCCAGCAGCTCACTCAGGGGGACGGGGAATTATGGCTACACCTTC. This sequence encodes CASSSLRGTGNYGYTF.

The chain recombines TRBV20-1 with TRBJ1-4, with 8 bases identical to TRBD1. The junction had 10 bases not matched to a gene; V was cut back by 3 bases and J by 4 bases. The CDR3 contains 16 residues. Germline V lookup: CDR1 DFQATT, CDR2 SNEGSKA (reference sequence). Here the CDR3 reads CSARDPGQVHNEKLFF. The CDR3 nucleotides read TGCAGTGCTAGGGACCCGGGACAGGTTCATAATGAAAAACTGTTTTTT.

The CDR3 DNA reads TGCAGTGCTAGTCTGTCACGGGTCTCCTACGAGCAGTACTTC. Encoded protein: CSASLSRVSYEQYF. The chain carries TRBV20-1 and TRBJ2-7; D uncertain. The CDR3 covers 14 residues. CDR1 and CDR2 (germline): DFQATT, SNEGSKA (reference sequence). V was shortened by 3 bases and J by 0 bases, with 12 bases between the two germline ends.

This clone was seen many times. The CDR3 here is CATKKDSGANVLTF. The CDR3 DNA reads as TGCGCCACTAAAAAGGACTCTGGGGCCAACGTCCTGACTTTC. The rearrangement joins TRBV4-1 to TRBJ2-6; D remains ambiguous. Between the trimmed V and J ends, which lost 10 bases and 0 bases, there was a span of 10 bases. Germline CDR1 reads MGHRA; CDR2 reads YSYEKL. The CDR3 is made up of 14 amino acids.

This clone was found many times. The V call is TRBV4-1, the J call TRBJ1-5; D unclear. Deletions cut 1 base from V and 5 bases from J, with 6 bases between. This CDR3 has 13 amino acids. Germline CDR1 is MGHRA and CDR2 is YSYEKL. CDR3 DNA: TGCGCCAGCAGCCAAGCTGGTGATCAGCCCCAGCATTTT. As protein: CASSQAGDQPQHF.

This clone qualifies as medium-sized. This chain connects TRBV27 to TRBJ1-2, with D unclear. The CDR3 consists of 16 residues. V was cut by 0 bases and J by 4 bases, with 15 bases left in between. Germline V lookup: CDR1 MNHEY, CDR2 SMNVEV (reference sequence). The CDR3 sequence is CASSLSAPERGYGYTF. CDR3 DNA sequence: TGTGCCAGCAGTTTATCAGCTCCAGAGCGCGGCTATGGCTACACCTTC.

This clone has just a few counts. With a much larger clone just one base away, this may be a read error. In DNA, the CDR3 is TGTGCCAGCGGAACTAACAGTGAGAATGAGCAGTTCTTC. Translating gives CASGTNSENEQFF. The chain is built from TRBV25-1 and TRBJ2-1; D gene ambiguous. The CDR3 length is 13 residues. V shed 8 bases and J shed 7 bases, with 15 bases lying between them. In germline, CDR1 is MGHDK, CDR2 SYGVNS.

Relative to its sample, this clone is medium-sized. The gene calls are TRBV24-1 and TRBJ2-3; unclear D gene. CDR3 length: 14 amino acids. From germline, CDR1 is KGHDR and CDR2 SFDVKD. Deletions cut 5 bases from V and 1 base from J, with 9 bases between. CDR3 in DNA: TGTGCCACCAGTGCCACGGACGGCACAGATACGCAGTATTTT. Translated: CATSATDGTDTQYF.

This clone is judged medium-sized. V usage is TRBV6-1 and J usage is TRBJ1-6; D gene ambiguous. With 3 bases removed from V and 6 bases from J, the gap between germline ends came to 21 bases. The CDR3 runs to 18 residues. The germline gives CDR1 MNHNS, CDR2 SASEGT. CDR3 DNA sequence: TGTGCCAGCAGTGACAAGGATCGCCAACCCCTCTTTAATTCACCCCTCCACTTT. It encodes CASSDKDRQPLFNSPLHF.

The V call is TRBV2, the J call TRBJ1-4, with D uncertain. The CDR3 consists of 15 residues. Germline V gene lookup returns CDR1 SNHLY and CDR2 FYNNEI. V shed 0 bases and J shed 7 bases, with 12 bases lying between them. CDR3 in amino acids: CASSEAPGEVEKLFF. The CDR3 region has the DNA TGTGCCAGCAGTGAAGCTCCGGGTGAAGTTGAAAAACTGTTTTTT.